What follows are 15 T cell receptor beta chains derived from one specimen sequenced in a study of blood T cell repertoires in COVID-19. TCRdb keeps only in-frame clones here, not all; method: immunoSEQ multiplex PCR. Here the sample spans 300,000 to 400,000 clones, approximately 82% being singletons. Sequences were obtained from peripheral blood. Receptors were obtained from a man aged 25 to 40 with active or convalescent COVID-19.

The J gene is TRBJ2-3, the V gene TRBV9; the match to TRBD2 covers 11 bases. The CDR3 has 16 amino acids. V gave up 1 base and J gave up 6 bases; unmatched junction bases: 7. The V gene's germline CDR1 is SGDLS and CDR2 YYNGEE. CDR3 sequence: CASSVFDSGGADTQYF. The CDR3 DNA reads TGTGCCAGCAGCGTATTTGATAGCGGGGGGGCGGATACGCAGTATTTT. The full variable domain, its missing parts supplied by reference TRBV9 and TRBJ2-3, is DSGVTQTPKHLITATGQRVTLRCSPRSGDLSVYWYQQSLDQGLQFLIQYYNGEERAKGNILERFSAQQFPDLHSELNLSSLELGDSALYFCASSVFDSGGADTQYFGPGTRLTVL.

The J gene is TRBJ1-5, the V gene TRBV6-2 or TRBV6-3; a weak D match, TRBD1 (5 bases). The CDR3 contains 16 residues. With 5 bases removed from V and 0 bases from J, the gap between germline ends came to 14 bases. Per the germline V gene, CDR1 is MNHEY and CDR2 is SVGEGT. The CDR3 DNA reads as TGTGCCAGCAGTGACCATACAGGAACTAGCAATCAGCCCCAGCATTTT. Its translation: CASSDHTGTSNQPQHF.

The chain links TRBV7-3 to TRBJ2-7; the match to TRBD2 covers 11 bases. J lost 2 bases, V lost 2 bases, and 2 bases had no gene match. The germline V gene has CDR1 SGHTA and CDR2 FQGTGA. CDR3 length: 15 residues. The CDR3 reads CASSLVAGGPYEQYF. CDR3 nucleotide sequence: TGTGCCAGCAGCTTAGTAGCGGGAGGGCCCTACGAGCAGTACTTC.

The CDR3: CASSLSGGRHNEQFF. The CDR3 region has the DNA TGTGCCAGCAGCTTATCGGGGGGGAGACACAATGAGCAGTTCTTC. The rearrangement links TRBV7-2 to TRBJ2-1, with 8 bases identical to TRBD2. The germline V gene has CDR1 SGHTA and CDR2 FQGNSA. CDR3 size: 15 residues. The junction had 5 bases not matched to a gene; V was cut back by 2 bases and J by 5 bases.

The J gene is TRBJ2-1, the V gene TRBV2; 8 bases fit TRBD2. CDR3 size: 18 residues. V lost 5 bases, J lost 0 bases, and 12 bases stayed unmatched. The germline gives CDR1 SNHLY, CDR2 FYNNEI. CDR3 in DNA: TGTGCCAGCAGTCACCAGAGAGCGGGAGCGGTCTCCTACAATGAGCAGTTCTTC. Translation gives CASSHQRAGAVSYNEQFF.

This rearrangement joins TRBV5-1 to TRBJ2-3, with D perhaps TRBD1 (5 bases). Germline V CDR1 and CDR2: SGHRS, YFSETQ. CDR3 length: 16 amino acids. Trimming stripped 1 base from V and 4 bases from J, with 16 bases between. DNA of the CDR3: TGCGCCAGCAGCTTGCGGGCCCAGGGTGGGGCAGATACGCAGTATTTT. Translating it yields CASSLRAQGGADTQYF.

The chain joins TRBV5-6 to TRBJ2-7; D possibly corresponds to TRBD2 (6 bases). V was trimmed by 4 bases and J by 5 bases, leaving 13 bases between them. Per the germline V gene, CDR1 is SGHDT and CDR2 is YYEEEE. The CDR3 is made up of 13 amino acids. CDR3 sequence reads: CASSLLTRDEQYF. The CDR3 nucleotides are TGTGCCAGCAGCCTTTTGACTAGGGACGAGCAGTACTTC.

V gene TRBV7-9 combines with J gene TRBJ1-1, with 11 bases lining up with TRBD1. This CDR3 contains 15 residues. The germline gives CDR1 SEHNR, CDR2 FQNEAQ (reference sequence). V lost 2 bases and J lost 6; bases outside the gene matches: 5. In nucleotides, the CDR3 is TGTGCCAGCAGCTTACCGGGACAGGGGGTGGCTGAAGCTTTCTTT. It specifies CASSLPGQGVAEAFF.

This clone came up a few times. V is TRBV28 and J is TRBJ1-5; unclear D gene. The CDR3 sequence is 11 residues long. The germline CDR1 and CDR2 sequences are MDHEN and SYDVKM. V lost 5 bases and J 3 bases, leaving 2 bases between the germline ends. In DNA form, the CDR3 reads TGTGCCAGCAGTCTCAATCAGCCCCAGCATTTT. It encodes CASSLNQPQHF. Together with reference TRBV28 and TRBJ1-5, the CDR3 gives the full variable domain: DVKVTQSSRYLVKRTGEKVFLECVQDMDHENMFWYRQDPGLGLRLIYFSYDVKMKEKGDIPEGYSVSREKKERFSLILESASTNQTSMYLCASSLNQPQHFGDGTRLSIL.

The chain has TRBV19 and TRBJ2-1, with TRBD2 matching 10 bases. There are 14 residues in the CDR3. Per germline, CDR1 LNHDA and CDR2 SQIVND (reference sequence). The V gene end was trimmed by 4 bases and the J gene end by 7 bases; junction bases not matched to a gene: 4. This chain's CDR3 is CASSRAGGPNEQFF. DNA for the CDR3: TGTGCCAGTAGTAGAGCGGGAGGGCCGAATGAGCAGTTCTTC.

V gene TRBV7-8 combines with J gene TRBJ1-6; D might be TRBD1 (5 bases). Deletions cut 3 bases from V and 7 bases from J, with 13 bases between. Germline-derived CDR1 and CDR2 are SGHVS and FQNEAQ. This CDR3 comprises 15 residues. The CDR3 reads CASSFLGRKNSPLHF. CDR3 nucleotides: TGTGCCAGCAGCTTCCTGGGGCGGAAGAATTCACCCCTCCACTTT. Full variable domain (missing parts from reference TRBV7-8 and TRBJ1-6): GAGVSQSPRYKVAKRGQDVALRCDPISGHVSLFWYQQALGQGPEFLTYFQNEAQLDKSGLPSDRFFAERPEGSVSTLKIQRTQQEDSAVYLCASSFLGRKNSPLHFGNGTRLTVT.

The chain has TRBV7-3 and TRBJ2-2; D is perhaps TRBD1 (6 bases). Germline V gene sequence: CDR1 SGHTA, CDR2 FQGTGA. Between the trimmed V and J ends, which lost 5 bases and 5 bases, there was a span of 18 bases. This CDR3 contains 16 residues. The CDR3 nucleotides are TGTGCCAGCAGCCCCACGGACAGTCTTATTACCGGGGAGCTGTTTTTT. It is translated as CASSPTDSLITGELFF.

This chain uses TRBV5-4 with TRBJ1-4; D is possibly TRBD1 (6 bases). Germline V gene sequence: CDR1 SGHNT, CDR2 YYREEE (reference sequence). With 2 bases removed from V and 7 bases from J, the gap between germline ends came to 12 bases. The CDR3 is made up of 14 amino acids. CDR3 in DNA: TGTGCCAGCAGCTTCGGGGGGCTGGGTGAAAAACTGTTTTTT. The encoded protein is CASSFGGLGEKLFF.

The J gene is TRBJ2-1, the V gene TRBV24-1, with a possible D match to TRBD2 (6 bases). CDR3 length: 14 residues. Trimming shortened V by 8 bases and J by 0 bases, and 10 bases separated the two germline ends. Germline lookup yields CDR1 KGHDR and CDR2 SFDVKD. Here the CDR3 reads CATNPGSSYNEQFF. CDR3 nucleotide sequence: TGTGCCACCAATCCCGGGAGCTCCTACAATGAGCAGTTCTTC.

The chain uses TRBV5-5 and TRBJ2-1, with 12 bases that match TRBD2. With 7 bases clipped from V and 10 bases from J, the junction kept 12 bases outside the gene matches. CDR1 and CDR2 (germline): SGHKS, YYEKEE (reference sequence). The CDR3 has 15 residues. CDR3 in amino acids: CASLPRTSGIEEQFF. In DNA, the CDR3 is TGTGCCAGCCTCCCCCGGACTAGCGGGATTGAGGAGCAGTTCTTC.